This T cell receptor (beta chain) was profiled in a study of shared clonotypes between healthy human individuals. Study-level results: Across a handful of donors, naive CD4 shared roughly 5%, naive CD8 over 3%, memory CD4 roughly 2.2%, memory CD8 0.4% to 0.5%.

This clone has only a few counts. Its matching antigen is unknown. The ends were cut back, 2 bases at V and 3 bases at J, with 8 bases in the middle. The CDR3 has 13 residues. Germline V gene lookup returns CDR1 SEHNR and CDR2 FQNEAQ (reference sequence). Naive CD8 isolation took CD45RO-negative cells positively selected for CCR7 and excluded terminally differentiated effector memory CD45RA+ cells. When replicate PCRs were run on sorted subsets, they used 200 ng DNA, some 33,000 T cell genomes. The method was immunoSEQ multiplex PCR; TCRdb's version includes in-frame clones alone and lacks a portion of them. The repertoire has a few million clones, 80% to 95% of them found once; the top ten carry more than 1.5%.

The gene calls are TRBV7-9 and TRBJ2-7; no firm D call. This clonotype was sampled from a man aged 18 to 30 in good health. Some clones in this sample may be carry-over from other donors' samples. The sample comprised naive CD8+ T cells from PBMCs. The CDR3 bases are TGTGCCAGCAGCTTACAAGCAGTCTACGAGCAGTACTTC. Translated: CASSLQAVYEQYF.